This TCR beta chain was sequenced in a study of blood T cells in healthy people across ages. About the study: Capture via template switching afforded approximately one barcoded beta molecule per two T cells.

As for this clonotype: Its antigen is as yet unknown.

General study findings and limits: Older age went with lower TCR beta diversity per million T cells, in a roughly linear way.

It was with a sample-barcoded 5' primer and a J-beta primer mix that a second PCR of roughly 6 to 12 cycles was run. A template-switch adaptor containing 12 random nucleotides labeled each cDNA molecule. One entry per CDR3 protein, called by TCRdb with MiXCR from the 5' RACE reads. The sample has 720,000 or so distinct CDR3 sequences, around 38% seen once. Individuals who donated were healthy Caucasians from Russia aged roughly 6 to 95. The receptor was isolated from a man older than 75 in good health. The sample taken for sequencing was blood.

CDR3 sequence: CASSLVAGSETQYF. For the CDR3, the DNA is TGTGCCAGCAGCTTAGTGGCGGGGTCAGAGACCCAGTACTTC. This chain links TRBV7-8 with TRBJ2-5, with D perhaps matching TRBD2 (6 bases). CDR3 length: 14 residues. The germline V gene encodes CDR1 SGHVS and CDR2 FQNEAQ. V shed 1 base and J shed 4 bases, with 10 bases lying between them.